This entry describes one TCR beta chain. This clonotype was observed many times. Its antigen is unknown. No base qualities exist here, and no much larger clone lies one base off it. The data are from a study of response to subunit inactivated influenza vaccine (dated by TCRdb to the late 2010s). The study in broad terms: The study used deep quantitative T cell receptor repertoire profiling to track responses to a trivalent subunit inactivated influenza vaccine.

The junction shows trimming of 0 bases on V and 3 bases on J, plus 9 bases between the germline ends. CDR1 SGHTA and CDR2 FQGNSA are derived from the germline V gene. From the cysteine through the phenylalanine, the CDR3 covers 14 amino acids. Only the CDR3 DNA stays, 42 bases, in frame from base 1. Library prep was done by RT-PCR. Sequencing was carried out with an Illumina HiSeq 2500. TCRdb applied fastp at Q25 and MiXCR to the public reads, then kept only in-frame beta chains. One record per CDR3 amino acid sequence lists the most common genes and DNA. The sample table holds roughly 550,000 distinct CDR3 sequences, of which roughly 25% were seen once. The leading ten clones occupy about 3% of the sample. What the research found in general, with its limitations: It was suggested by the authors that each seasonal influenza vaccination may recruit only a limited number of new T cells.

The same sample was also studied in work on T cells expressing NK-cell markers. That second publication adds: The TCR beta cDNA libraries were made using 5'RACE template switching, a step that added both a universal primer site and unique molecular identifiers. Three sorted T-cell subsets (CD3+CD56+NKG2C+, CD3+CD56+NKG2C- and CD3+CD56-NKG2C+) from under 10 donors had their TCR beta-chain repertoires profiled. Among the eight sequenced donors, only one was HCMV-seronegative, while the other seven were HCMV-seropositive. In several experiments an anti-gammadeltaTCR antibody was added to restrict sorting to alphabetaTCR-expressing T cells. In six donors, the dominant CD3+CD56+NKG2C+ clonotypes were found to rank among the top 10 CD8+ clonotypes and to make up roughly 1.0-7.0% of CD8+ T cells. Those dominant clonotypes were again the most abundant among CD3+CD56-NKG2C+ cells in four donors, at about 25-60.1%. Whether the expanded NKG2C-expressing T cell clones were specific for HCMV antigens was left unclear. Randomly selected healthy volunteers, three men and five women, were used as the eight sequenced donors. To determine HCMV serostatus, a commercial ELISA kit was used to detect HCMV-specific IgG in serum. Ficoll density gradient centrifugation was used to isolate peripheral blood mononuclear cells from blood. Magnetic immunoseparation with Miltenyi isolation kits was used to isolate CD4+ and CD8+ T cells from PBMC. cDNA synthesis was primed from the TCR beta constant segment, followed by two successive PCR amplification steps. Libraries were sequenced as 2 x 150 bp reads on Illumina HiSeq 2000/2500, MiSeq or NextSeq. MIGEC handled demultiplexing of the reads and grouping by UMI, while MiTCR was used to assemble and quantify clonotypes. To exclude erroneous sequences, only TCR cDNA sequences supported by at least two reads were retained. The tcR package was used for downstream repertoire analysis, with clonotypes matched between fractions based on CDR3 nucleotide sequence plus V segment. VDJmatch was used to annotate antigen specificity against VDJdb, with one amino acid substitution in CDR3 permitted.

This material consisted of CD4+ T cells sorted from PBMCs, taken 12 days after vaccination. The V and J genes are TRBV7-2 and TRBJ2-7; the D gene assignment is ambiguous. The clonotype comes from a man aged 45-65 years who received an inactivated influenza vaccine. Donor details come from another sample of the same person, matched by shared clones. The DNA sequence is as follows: TGTGCCAGCAGCTTAGCGGGAATCCTCTACGAGCAGTACTTC. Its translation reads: CASSLAGILYEQYF.